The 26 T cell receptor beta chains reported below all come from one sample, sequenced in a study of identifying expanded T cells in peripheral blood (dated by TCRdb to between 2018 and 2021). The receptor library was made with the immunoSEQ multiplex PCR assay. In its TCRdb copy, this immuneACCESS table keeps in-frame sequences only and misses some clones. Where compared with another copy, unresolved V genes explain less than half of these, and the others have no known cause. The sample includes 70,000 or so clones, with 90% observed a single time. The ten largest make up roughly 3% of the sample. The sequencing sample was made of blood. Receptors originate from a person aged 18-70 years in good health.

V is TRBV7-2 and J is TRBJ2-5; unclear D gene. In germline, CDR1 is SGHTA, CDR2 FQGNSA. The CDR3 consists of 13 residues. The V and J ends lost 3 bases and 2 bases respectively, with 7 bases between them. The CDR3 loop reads CASSFSGQETQYF. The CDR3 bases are TGTGCCAGCAGCTTCTCCGGGCAAGAGACCCAGTACTTC. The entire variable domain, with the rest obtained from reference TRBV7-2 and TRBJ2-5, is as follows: GAGVSQSPSNKVTEKGKDVELRCDPISGHTALYWYRQSLGQGLEFLIYFQGNSAPDKSGLPSDRFSAERTGGSVSTLTIQRTQQEDSAVYLCASSFSGQETQYFGPGTRLLVL.

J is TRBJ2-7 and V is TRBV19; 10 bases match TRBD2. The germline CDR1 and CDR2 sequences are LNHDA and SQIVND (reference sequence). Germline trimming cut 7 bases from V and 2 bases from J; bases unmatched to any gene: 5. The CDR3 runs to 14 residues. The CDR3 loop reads CASTPSGGPYEQYF. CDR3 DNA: TGTGCCAGTACCCCTAGCGGGGGCCCCTACGAGCAGTACTTC.

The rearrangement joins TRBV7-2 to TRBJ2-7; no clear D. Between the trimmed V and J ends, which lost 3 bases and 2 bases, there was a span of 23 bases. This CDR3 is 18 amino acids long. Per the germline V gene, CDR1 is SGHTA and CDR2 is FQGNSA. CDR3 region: CASSFPHLGVSRAYEQYF. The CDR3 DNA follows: TGTGCCAGCAGCTTCCCTCACCTTGGGGTATCGAGAGCCTACGAGCAGTACTTC.

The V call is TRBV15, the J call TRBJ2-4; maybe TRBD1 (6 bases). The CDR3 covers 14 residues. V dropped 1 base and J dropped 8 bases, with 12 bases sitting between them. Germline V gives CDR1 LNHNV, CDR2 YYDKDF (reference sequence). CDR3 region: CATSRVQGVDIQYF. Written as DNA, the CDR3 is TGTGCCACCAGCAGAGTACAGGGTGTAGACATTCAGTACTTC.

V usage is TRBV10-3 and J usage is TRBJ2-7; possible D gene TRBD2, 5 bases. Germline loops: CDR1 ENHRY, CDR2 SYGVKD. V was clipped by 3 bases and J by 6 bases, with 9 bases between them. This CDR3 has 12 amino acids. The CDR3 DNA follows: TGTGCCATCAGTGAATCGGGAACCGAGCAGTACTTC. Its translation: CAISESGTEQYF.

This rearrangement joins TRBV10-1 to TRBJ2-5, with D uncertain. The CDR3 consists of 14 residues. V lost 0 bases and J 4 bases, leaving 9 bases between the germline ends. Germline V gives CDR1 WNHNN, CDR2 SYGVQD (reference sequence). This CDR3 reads CASSESKAGETQYF. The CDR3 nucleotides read TGCGCCAGCAGTGAGTCAAAGGCTGGAGAGACCCAGTACTTC.

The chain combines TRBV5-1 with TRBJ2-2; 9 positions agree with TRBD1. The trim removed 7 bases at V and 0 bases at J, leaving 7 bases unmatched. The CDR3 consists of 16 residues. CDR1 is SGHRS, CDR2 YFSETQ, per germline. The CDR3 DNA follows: TGCGCCAGCGCGCGGACAGGGGCTACGAACACCGGGGAGCTGTTTTTT. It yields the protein CASARTGATNTGELFF. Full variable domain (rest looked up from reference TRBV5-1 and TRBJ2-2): KAGVTQTPRYLIKTRGQQVTLSCSPISGHRSVSWYQQTPGQGLQFLFEYFSETQRNKGNFPGRFSGRQFSNSRSEMNVSTLELGDSALYLCASARTGATNTGELFFGEGSRLTVL.

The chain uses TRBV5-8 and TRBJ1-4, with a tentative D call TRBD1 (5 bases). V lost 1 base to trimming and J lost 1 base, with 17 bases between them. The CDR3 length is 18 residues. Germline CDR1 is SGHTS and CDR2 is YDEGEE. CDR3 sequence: CASSLRRDLGGTNEKLFF. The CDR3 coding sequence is TGTGCCAGCAGCTTGAGACGGGACCTCGGGGGAACTAATGAAAAACTGTTTTTT.

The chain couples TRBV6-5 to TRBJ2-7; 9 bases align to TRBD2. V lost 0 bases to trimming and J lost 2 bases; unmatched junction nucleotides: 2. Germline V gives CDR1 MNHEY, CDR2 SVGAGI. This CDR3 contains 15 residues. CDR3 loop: CASSYSTSGAYEQYF. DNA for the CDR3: TGTGCCAGCAGTTACTCGACTAGCGGTGCCTACGAGCAGTACTTC.

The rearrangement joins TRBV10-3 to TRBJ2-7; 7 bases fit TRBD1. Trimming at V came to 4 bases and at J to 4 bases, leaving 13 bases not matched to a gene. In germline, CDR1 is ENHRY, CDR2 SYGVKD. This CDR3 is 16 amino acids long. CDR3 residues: CAISGSVATGTYEQYF. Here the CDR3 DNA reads TGTGCCATCAGTGGATCGGTGGCGACAGGGACGTACGAGCAGTACTTC.

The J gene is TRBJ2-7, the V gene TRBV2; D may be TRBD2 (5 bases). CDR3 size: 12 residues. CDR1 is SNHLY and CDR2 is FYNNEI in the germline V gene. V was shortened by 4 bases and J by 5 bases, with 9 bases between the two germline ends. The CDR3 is CASSGRGHEQYF. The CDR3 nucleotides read TGTGCCAGCAGTGGGCGAGGGCACGAGCAGTACTTC.

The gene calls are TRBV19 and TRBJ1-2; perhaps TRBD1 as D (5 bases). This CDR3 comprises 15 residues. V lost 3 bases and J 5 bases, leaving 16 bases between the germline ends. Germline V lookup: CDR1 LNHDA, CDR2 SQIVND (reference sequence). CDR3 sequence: CASSMEGQGDYGYTF. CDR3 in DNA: TGTGCCAGTAGTATGGAGGGGCAGGGAGATTATGGCTACACCTTC.

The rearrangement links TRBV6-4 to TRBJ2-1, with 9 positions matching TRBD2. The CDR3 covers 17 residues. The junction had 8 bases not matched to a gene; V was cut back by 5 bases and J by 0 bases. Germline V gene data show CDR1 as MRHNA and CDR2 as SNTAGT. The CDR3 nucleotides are TGTGCCAGCAGTCCCGCGGGGGGGGGAAGCTCCTACAATGAGCAGTTCTTC. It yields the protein CASSPAGGGSSYNEQFF.

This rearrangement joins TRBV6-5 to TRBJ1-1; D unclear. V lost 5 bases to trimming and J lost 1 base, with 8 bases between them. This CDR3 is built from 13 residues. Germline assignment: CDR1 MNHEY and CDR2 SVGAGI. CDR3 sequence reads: CASSASGNTEAFF. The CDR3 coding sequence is TGTGCCAGCAGTGCCAGCGGGAACACTGAAGCTTTCTTT.

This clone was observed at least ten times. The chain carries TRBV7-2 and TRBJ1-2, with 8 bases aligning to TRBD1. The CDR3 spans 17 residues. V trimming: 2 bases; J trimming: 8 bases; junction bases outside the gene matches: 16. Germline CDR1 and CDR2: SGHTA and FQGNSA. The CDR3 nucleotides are TGTGCCAGCAGCTTAACGCCCCCGAGACAGGGGTTGTTAGGCTACACCTTC. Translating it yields CASSLTPPRQGLLGYTF. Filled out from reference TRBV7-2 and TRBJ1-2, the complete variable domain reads GAGVSQSPSNKVTEKGKDVELRCDPISGHTALYWYRQSLGQGLEFLIYFQGNSAPDKSGLPSDRFSAERTGGSVSTLTIQRTQQEDSAVYLCASSLTPPRQGLLGYTFGSGTRLTVV.

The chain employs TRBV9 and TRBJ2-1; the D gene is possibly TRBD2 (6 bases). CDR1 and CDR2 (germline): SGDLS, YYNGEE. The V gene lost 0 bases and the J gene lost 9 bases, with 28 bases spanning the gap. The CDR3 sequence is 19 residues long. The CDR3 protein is CASSVASSHEVGGQGEQFF. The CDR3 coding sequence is TGTGCCAGCAGCGTAGCTAGTAGCCACGAGGTGGGGGGTCAAGGTGAGCAGTTCTTC.

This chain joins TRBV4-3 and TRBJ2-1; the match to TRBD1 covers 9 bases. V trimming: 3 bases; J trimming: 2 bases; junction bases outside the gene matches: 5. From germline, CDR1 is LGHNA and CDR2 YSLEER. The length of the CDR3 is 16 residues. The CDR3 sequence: CASSQIRDRAYNEQFF. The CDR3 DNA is TGCGCCAGCAGCCAGATCCGGGACAGGGCCTACAATGAGCAGTTCTTC.

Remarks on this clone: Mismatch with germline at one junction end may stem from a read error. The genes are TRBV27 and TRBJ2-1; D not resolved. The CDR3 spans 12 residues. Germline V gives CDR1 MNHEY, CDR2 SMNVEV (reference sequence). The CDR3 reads CASSFSDNEQFF. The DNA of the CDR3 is TGTGCCAGCAGTTTCTCCGACAATGAGCAGTTCTTC.

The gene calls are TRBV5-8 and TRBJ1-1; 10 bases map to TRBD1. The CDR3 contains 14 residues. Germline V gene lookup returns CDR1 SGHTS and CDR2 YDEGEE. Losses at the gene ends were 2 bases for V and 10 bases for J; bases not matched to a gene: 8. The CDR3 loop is CASSLPGQGPRAFF. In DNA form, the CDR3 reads TGTGCCAGCAGCTTACCGGGACAGGGGCCGCGAGCTTTCTTT.

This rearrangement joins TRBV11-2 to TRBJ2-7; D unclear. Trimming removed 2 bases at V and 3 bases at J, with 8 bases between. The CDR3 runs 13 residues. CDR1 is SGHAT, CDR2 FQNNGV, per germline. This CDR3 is CASSLSSGYEQYF. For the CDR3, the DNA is TGTGCCAGCAGCTTATCAAGTGGCTACGAGCAGTACTTC.

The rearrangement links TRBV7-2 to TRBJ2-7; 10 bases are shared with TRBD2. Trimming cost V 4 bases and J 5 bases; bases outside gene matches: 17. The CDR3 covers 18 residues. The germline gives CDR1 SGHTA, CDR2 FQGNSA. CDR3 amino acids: CASSSLDEAGGNPNEQYF. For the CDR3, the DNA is TGTGCCAGCAGCTCCCTAGATGAAGCGGGAGGGAACCCTAACGAGCAGTACTTC.

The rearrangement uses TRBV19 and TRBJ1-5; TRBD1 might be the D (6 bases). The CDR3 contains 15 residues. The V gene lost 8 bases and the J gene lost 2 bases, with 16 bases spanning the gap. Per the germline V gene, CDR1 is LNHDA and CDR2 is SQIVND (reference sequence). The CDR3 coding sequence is TGTGCCAGTCGCCGACAGGTTTCCGGCAATCAGCCCCAGCATTTT. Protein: CASRRQVSGNQPQHF.

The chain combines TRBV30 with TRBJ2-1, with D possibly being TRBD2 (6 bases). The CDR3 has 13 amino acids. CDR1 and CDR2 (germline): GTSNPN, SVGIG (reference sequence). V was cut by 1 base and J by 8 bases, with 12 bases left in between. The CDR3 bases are TGTGCCTGGAGTGCGGGACGGAGGGATGAGCAGTTCTTC. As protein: CAWSAGRRDEQFF.

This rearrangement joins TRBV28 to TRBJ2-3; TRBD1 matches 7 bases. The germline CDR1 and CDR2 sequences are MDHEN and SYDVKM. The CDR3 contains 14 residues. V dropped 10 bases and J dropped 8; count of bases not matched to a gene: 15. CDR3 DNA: TGTGCCACATATACTACGGACAGGTCCGGTACGCAGTATTTT. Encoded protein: CATYTTDRSGTQYF.

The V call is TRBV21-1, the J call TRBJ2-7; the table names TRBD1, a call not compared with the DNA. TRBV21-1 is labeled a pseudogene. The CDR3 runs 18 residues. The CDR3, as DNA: TGTGCCAGCAGCAAAGCGTCAGTGTGGGACAGGGCCGACTACGAGCAGTACTTC. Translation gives CASSKASVWDRADYEQYF.

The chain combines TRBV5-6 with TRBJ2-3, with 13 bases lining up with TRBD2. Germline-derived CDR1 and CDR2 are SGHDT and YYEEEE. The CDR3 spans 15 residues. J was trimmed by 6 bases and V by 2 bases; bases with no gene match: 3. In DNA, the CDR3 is TGTGCCAGCAGCTTCACTAGCGGGGGGGCGGATACGCAGTATTTT. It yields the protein CASSFTSGGADTQYF.